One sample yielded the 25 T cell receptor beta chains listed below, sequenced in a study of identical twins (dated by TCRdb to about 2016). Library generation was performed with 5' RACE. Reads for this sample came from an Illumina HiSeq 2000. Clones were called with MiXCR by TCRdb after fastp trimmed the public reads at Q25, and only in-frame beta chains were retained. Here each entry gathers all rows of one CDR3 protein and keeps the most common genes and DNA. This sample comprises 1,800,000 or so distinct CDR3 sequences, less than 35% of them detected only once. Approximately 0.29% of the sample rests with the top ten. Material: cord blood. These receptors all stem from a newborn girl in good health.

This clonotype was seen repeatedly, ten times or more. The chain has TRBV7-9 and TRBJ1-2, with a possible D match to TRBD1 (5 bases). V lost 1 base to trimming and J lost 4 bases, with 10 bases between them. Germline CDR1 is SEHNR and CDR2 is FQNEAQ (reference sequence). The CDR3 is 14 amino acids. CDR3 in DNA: TGTGCCAGCAGCTTAGTTGGGACGGTCTATGGCTACACCTTC. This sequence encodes CASSLVGTVYGYTF.

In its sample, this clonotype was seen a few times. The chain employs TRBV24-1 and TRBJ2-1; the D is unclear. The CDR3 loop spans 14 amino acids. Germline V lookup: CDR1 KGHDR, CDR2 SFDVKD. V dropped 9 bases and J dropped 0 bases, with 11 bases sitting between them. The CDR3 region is CATSNAYSYNEQFF. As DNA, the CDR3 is TGTGCCACCTCGAACGCATACTCCTACAATGAGCAGTTCTTC.

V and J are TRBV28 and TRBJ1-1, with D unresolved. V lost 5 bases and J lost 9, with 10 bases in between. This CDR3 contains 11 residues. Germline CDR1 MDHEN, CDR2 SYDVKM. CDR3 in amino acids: CASSGPWKAFF. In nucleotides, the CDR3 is TGTGCCAGCAGTGGGCCATGGAAAGCTTTCTTT.

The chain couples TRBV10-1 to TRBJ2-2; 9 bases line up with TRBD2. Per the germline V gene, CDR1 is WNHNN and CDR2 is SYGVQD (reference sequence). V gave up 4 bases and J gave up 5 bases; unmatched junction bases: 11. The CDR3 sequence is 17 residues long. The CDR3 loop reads CASSGGLGGLATGELFF. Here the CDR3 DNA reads TGCGCCAGCAGTGGGGGGCTTGGGGGACTAGCTACCGGGGAGCTGTTTTTT.

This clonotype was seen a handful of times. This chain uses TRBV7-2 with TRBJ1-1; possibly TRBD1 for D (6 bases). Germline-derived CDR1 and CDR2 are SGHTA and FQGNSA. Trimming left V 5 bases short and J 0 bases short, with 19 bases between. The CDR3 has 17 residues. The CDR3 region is CASSHWGGDTLNTEAFF. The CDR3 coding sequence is TGTGCCAGCAGCCATTGGGGAGGGGACACTTTGAACACTGAAGCTTTCTTT.

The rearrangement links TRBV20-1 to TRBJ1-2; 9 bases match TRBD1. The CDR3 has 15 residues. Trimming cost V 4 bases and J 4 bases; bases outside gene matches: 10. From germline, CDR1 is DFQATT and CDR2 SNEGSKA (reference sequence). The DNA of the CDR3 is TGCAGTGCTAACCCCGGGACAGGGCCTTTCTATGGCTACACCTTC. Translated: CSANPGTGPFYGYTF.

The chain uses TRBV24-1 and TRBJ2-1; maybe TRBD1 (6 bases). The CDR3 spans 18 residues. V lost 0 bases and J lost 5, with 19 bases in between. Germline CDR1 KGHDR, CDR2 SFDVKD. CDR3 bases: TGTGCCACCAGTGATTTGCTGCCAGGGGCTCCGGGTGACAATGAGCAGTTCTTC. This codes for CATSDLLPGAPGDNEQFF.

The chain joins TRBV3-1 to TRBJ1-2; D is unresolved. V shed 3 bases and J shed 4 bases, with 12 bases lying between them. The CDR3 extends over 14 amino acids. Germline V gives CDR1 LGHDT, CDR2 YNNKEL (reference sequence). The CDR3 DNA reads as TGTGCCAGCAGCCAGGGCCAGGCAACCTATGGCTACACCTTC. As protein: CASSQGQATYGYTF.

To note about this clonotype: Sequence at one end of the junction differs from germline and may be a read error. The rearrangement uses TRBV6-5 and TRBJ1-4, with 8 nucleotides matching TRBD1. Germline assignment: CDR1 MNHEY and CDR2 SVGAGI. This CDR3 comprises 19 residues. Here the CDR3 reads CASSYPGQGAVATNEKLFF. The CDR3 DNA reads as TGCGCCAGCAGTTACCCCGGACAGGGTGCGGTAGCAACTAATGAAAAACTGTTTTTT.

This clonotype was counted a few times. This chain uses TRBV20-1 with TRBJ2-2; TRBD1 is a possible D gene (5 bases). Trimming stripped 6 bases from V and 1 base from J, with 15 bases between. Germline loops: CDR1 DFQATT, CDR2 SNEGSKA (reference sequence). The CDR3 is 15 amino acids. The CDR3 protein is CSATVGVRNTGELFF. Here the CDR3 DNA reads TGCAGTGCCACCGTAGGGGTACGGAACACCGGGGAGCTGTTTTTT.

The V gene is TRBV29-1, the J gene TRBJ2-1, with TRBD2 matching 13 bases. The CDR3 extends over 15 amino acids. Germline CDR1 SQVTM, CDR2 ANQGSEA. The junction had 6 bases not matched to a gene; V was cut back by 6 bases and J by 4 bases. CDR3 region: CSVFSGLAGYNEQFF. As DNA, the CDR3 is TGCAGCGTCTTCTCGGGACTAGCGGGGTACAATGAGCAGTTCTTC.

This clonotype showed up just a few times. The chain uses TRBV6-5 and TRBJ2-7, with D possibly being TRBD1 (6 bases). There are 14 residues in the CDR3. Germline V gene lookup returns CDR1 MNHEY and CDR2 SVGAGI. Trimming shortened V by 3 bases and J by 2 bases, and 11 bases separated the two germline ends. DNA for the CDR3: TGTGCCAGCAGTTATGGGACAAAAACCTACGAGCAGTACTTC. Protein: CASSYGTKTYEQYF.

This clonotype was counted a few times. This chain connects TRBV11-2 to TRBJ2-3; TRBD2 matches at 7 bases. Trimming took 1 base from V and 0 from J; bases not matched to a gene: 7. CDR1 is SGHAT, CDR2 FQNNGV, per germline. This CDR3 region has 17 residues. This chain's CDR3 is CASSLVWTRYSTDTQYF. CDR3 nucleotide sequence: TGTGCCAGCAGCTTAGTCTGGACTAGGTATAGCACAGATACGCAGTATTTT.

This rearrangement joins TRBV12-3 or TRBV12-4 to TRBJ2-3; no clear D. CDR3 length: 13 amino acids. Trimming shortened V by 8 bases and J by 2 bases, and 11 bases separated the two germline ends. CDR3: CASGIPPTDTQYF. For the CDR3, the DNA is TGTGCCAGCGGTATCCCCCCCACAGATACGCAGTATTTT.

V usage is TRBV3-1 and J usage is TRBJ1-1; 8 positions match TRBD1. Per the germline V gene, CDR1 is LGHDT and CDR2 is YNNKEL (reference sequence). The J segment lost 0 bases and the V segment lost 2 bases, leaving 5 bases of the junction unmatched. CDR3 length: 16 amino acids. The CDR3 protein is CASSQSQGAMNTEAFF. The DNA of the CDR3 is TGTGCCAGCAGCCAAAGTCAGGGGGCTATGAACACTGAAGCTTTCTTT. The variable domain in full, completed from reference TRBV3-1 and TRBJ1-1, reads DTAVSQTPKYLVTQMGNDKSIKCEQNLGHDTMYWYKQDSKKFLKIMFSYNNKELIINETVPNRFSPKSPDKAHLNLHINSLELGDSAVYFCASSQSQGAMNTEAFFGQGTRLTVV.

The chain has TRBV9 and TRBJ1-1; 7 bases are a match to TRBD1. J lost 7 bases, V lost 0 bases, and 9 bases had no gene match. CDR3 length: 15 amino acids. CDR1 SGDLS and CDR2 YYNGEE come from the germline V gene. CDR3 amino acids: CASSVAGTAMGEAFF. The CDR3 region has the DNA TGTGCCAGCAGCGTAGCGGGGACAGCAATGGGTGAAGCTTTCTTT. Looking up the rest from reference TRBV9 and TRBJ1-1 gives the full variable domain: DSGVTQTPKHLITATGQRVTLRCSPRSGDLSVYWYQQSLDQGLQFLIQYYNGEERAKGNILERFSAQQFPDLHSELNLSSLELGDSALYFCASSVAGTAMGEAFFGQGTRLTVV.

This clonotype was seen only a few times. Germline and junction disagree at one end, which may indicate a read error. The DNA of the CDR3 is TGTGCCTGCAGCTTGGCGGGGGCCAGCTATGGCTACACCTTC. It codes for CACSLAGASYGYTF. The chain couples TRBV7-9 to TRBJ1-2, with D possibly TRBD1 on 6 matching bases. The germline V gene encodes CDR1 SEHNR and CDR2 FQNEAQ (reference sequence). The CDR3 spans 14 residues.

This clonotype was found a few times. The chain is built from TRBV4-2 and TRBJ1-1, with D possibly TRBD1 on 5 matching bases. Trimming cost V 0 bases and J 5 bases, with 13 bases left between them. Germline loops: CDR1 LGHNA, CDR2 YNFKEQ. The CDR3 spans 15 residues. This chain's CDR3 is CASSQDAGGGTEAFF. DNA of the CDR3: TGTGCCAGCAGCCAAGATGCGGGGGGAGGGACTGAAGCTTTCTTT.

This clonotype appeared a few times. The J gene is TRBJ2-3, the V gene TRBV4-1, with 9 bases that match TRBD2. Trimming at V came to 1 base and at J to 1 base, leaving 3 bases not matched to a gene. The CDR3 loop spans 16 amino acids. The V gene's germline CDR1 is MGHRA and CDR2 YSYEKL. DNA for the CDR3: TGCGCCAGCAGCCAAGGGACTAGCGTCGGCACAGATACGCAGTATTTT. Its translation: CASSQGTSVGTDTQYF.

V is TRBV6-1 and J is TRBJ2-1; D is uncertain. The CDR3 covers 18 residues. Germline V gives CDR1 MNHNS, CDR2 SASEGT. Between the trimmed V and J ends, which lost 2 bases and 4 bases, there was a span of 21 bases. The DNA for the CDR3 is TGTGCCAGCAGTGAAAGTTTTCGGACCCTCCCGCCTTACAATGAGCAGTTCTTC. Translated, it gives CASSESFRTLPPYNEQFF.

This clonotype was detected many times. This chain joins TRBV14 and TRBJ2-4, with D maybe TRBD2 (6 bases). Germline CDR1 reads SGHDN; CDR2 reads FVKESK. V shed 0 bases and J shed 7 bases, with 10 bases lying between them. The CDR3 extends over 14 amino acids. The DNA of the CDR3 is TGTGCCAGCAGCCAAGAGGAGGGCCCGAACATTCAGTACTTC. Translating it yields CASSQEEGPNIQYF.

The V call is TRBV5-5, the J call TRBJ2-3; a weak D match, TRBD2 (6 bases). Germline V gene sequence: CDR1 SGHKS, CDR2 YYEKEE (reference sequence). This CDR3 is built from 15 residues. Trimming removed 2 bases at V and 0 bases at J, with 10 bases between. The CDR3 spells CASSLRGWSTDTQYF. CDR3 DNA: TGTGCCAGCAGCTTACGGGGGTGGAGCACAGATACGCAGTATTTT.

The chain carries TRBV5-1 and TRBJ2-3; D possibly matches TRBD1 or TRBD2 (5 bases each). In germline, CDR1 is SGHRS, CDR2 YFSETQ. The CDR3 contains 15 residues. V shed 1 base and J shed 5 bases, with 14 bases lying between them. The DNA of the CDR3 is TGCGCCAGCAGCTTGACAGGAAGGGAGCGAGATACGCAGTATTTT. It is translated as CASSLTGRERDTQYF.

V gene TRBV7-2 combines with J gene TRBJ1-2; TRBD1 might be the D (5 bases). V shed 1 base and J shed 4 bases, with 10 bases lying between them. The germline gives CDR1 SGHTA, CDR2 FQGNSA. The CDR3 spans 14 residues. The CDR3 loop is CASSLVMGGYGYTF. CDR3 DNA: TGTGCCAGCAGCTTAGTCATGGGGGGCTATGGCTACACCTTC.

The chain's CDR3 is CASRVDSTDTQYF. The CDR3 bases are TGTGCCAGCAGAGTAGACAGCACAGATACGCAGTATTTT. The chain combines TRBV6-2 or TRBV6-3 with TRBJ2-3; D gene unclear. Germline CDR1 MNHEY, CDR2 SVGEGT. Trimming removed 6 bases from V and 0 bases from J, with 7 bases in between. The CDR3 has 13 amino acids.